Below, 17 T cell receptor beta chains from the same sample are listed, as sequenced in a study of glioma-infiltrating T cells after dendritic cell vaccination. Time point given: after dendritic cell vaccination, including at tumor progression/relapse. Produced via immunoSEQ multiplex PCR; TCRdb's table is partial and in-frame only. The sample lists more than 75,000 clones, 80% to 85% occurring once. The sequenced sample was blood, obtained after dendritic cell vaccination. The receptors shown here come from a human donor with glioblastoma.

The chain links TRBV6-1 to TRBJ2-4, with 8 bases lining up with TRBD1. J was trimmed by 12 bases and V by 6 bases; bases with no gene match: 10. CDR3 length: 13 amino acids. Germline V gives CDR1 MNHNS, CDR2 SASEGT. The DNA of the CDR3 is TGTGCCAGCAGGACCCAGGACAGGGAGCATCAGTACTTC. It encodes CASRTQDREHQYF.

The chain is built from TRBV7-3 and TRBJ2-5, with D maybe TRBD1 (5 bases). Trimming removed 2 bases from V and 3 bases from J, with 7 bases in between. Germline CDR1 SGHTA, CDR2 FQGTGA. CDR3 size: 13 residues. The CDR3 bases are TGTGCCAGCAGCTTATCCAGGGAAGAGACCCAGTACTTC. Its protein product is CASSLSREETQYF.

The chain has TRBV4-3 and TRBJ1-4, with 7 bases identical to TRBD1. The CDR3 has 16 residues. V trimming: 1 base; J trimming: 6 bases; junction bases outside the gene matches: 8. CDR1 LGHNA and CDR2 YSLEER come from the germline V gene. CDR3 DNA sequence: TGCGCCAGCAGCCAAGGCCTCCAGGGGGGTTATGAAAAACTGTTTTTT. It translates to CASSQGLQGGYEKLFF.

The CDR3 DNA reads as TGTGCCAGCATCTTCGGAGATACGCAGTATTTT. This codes for CASIFGDTQYF. The chain couples TRBV7-8 to TRBJ2-3; no clear D gene. V dropped 7 bases and J dropped 5 bases, with 7 bases sitting between them. The germline CDR1 and CDR2 sequences are SGHVS and FQNEAQ. The CDR3 has 11 residues.

This clone was counted between two and nine times. V usage is TRBV5-4 and J usage is TRBJ2-7, with 7 bases lining up with TRBD1. V trimming: 4 bases; J trimming: 2 bases; junction bases outside the gene matches: 9. Germline V gene lookup returns CDR1 SGHNT and CDR2 YYREEE (reference sequence). The CDR3 sequence is 15 residues long. CDR3 DNA sequence: TGTGCCAGCAGCATAGGACAGGTTGTAACCTACGAGCAGTACTTC. Protein: CASSIGQVVTYEQYF.

The V call is TRBV7-2, the J call TRBJ2-7, with 12 nucleotides matching TRBD2. With 5 bases clipped from V and 5 bases from J, the junction kept 13 bases outside the gene matches. The CDR3 extends over 17 amino acids. Germline loops: CDR1 SGHTA, CDR2 FQGNSA. The CDR3 sequence: CASSTYLAGGPVHEQYF. The CDR3 DNA reads as TGTGCCAGCAGCACCTACCTAGCGGGGGGGCCAGTCCACGAGCAGTACTTC.

CDR3 sequence: CSGGQGLNTEAFF. The CDR3 DNA reads TGCAGCGGGGGACAGGGCCTGAACACTGAAGCTTTCTTT. The chain is built from TRBV29-1 and TRBJ1-1, with TRBD1 matching over 9 bases. The CDR3 is 13 residues long. CDR1 is SQVTM, CDR2 ANQGSEA, per germline. J was trimmed by 0 bases and V by 7 bases; bases with no gene match: 3.

This clone appeared a few times. The V and J genes are TRBV7-9 and TRBJ2-7, with 7 bases aligning to TRBD1. The CDR3 is 14 amino acids. Trimming at V came to 1 base and at J to 4 bases, leaving 4 bases not matched to a gene. Germline CDR1 reads SEHNR; CDR2 reads FQNEAQ (reference sequence). The CDR3 region has the DNA TGTGCCAGCAGCTTAGGGGCAGGGGGATACGAGCAGTACTTC. Its protein is CASSLGAGGYEQYF.

The rearrangement joins TRBV6-6 to TRBJ1-1; D is possibly TRBD1 (6 bases). V was pared by 7 bases and J by 1 base, with 13 bases between. The CDR3 length is 14 residues. Germline-derived CDR1 and CDR2 are MNHNY and SVGAGI (reference sequence). The CDR3 is CASNRQVSNTEAFF. CDR3 DNA: TGTGCCAGCAATCGACAGGTATCGAACACTGAAGCTTTCTTT.

There are a few counts of this clone. The chain employs TRBV2 and TRBJ1-6; D is perhaps TRBD1 (6 bases). The V gene lost 8 bases and the J gene lost 8 bases, with 13 bases spanning the gap. Germline CDR1 SNHLY, CDR2 FYNNEI. The CDR3 is made up of 13 amino acids. CDR3 protein: CASLLQGDSPLHF. DNA of the CDR3: TGTGCCAGCTTATTACAGGGCGATTCACCCCTCCACTTT.

The chain links TRBV6-6 to TRBJ1-2; TRBD1 matches 10 bases. Germline lookup yields CDR1 MNHNY and CDR2 SVGAGI (reference sequence). The CDR3 has 15 amino acids. The junction had 6 bases not matched to a gene; V was cut back by 6 bases and J by 2 bases. The DNA for the CDR3 is TGTGCCAGCAGCCGCCCGGGACAGGGGAACTATGGCTACACCTTC. It translates to CASSRPGQGNYGYTF.

The chain employs TRBV6-1 and TRBJ1-2; the match to TRBD1 covers 7 bases. The CDR3 runs to 14 residues. The trim removed 7 bases at V and 4 bases at J, leaving 9 bases unmatched. The V gene's germline CDR1 is MNHNS and CDR2 SASEGT. In DNA, the CDR3 is TGTGCCAGCAAGGTTCTCAGGGACAGCTATGGCTACACCTTC. This gives the protein CASKVLRDSYGYTF.

This clone occurred a few times. The chain is built from TRBV14 and TRBJ1-2, with D unresolved. V lost 8 bases and J lost 8, with 18 bases in between. Germline CDR1 and CDR2: SGHDN and FVKESK. The CDR3 spans 13 residues. This chain's CDR3 is CASEAFLGVGYTF. CDR3 bases: TGTGCCAGCGAAGCGTTTTTAGGCGTAGGCTACACCTTC.

The rearrangement uses TRBV9 and TRBJ1-3; 7 nucleotides match TRBD1. The CDR3 loop spans 16 amino acids. The V gene's germline CDR1 is SGDLS and CDR2 YYNGEE. The junction had 7 bases not matched to a gene; V was cut back by 3 bases and J by 1 base. The CDR3 reads CASSEKTGTSGNTIYF. CDR3 in DNA: TGTGCCAGCAGCGAAAAGACAGGGACTTCTGGAAACACCATATATTTT. The full variable domain, completed using reference TRBV9 and TRBJ1-3, is DSGVTQTPKHLITATGQRVTLRCSPRSGDLSVYWYQQSLDQGLQFLIQYYNGEERAKGNILERFSAQQFPDLHSELNLSSLELGDSALYFCASSEKTGTSGNTIYFGEGSWLTVV.

The V call is TRBV7-2, the J call TRBJ1-2; TRBD1 might be the D (5 bases). V was trimmed by 5 bases and J by 3 bases, leaving 16 bases between them. The CDR3 spans 15 residues. The germline V gene has CDR1 SGHTA and CDR2 FQGNSA. The chain's CDR3 is CASSLSWGGDYGYTF. The CDR3 DNA sequence: TGTGCCAGCAGCCTTTCGTGGGGGGGGGACTATGGCTACACCTTC.

Sample share makes this clone medium-sized. V usage is TRBV2 and J usage is TRBJ1-1, with D maybe TRBD1 (6 bases). V was trimmed by 6 bases and J by 6 bases, leaving 11 bases between them. The CDR3 contains 12 residues. The germline V gene encodes CDR1 SNHLY and CDR2 FYNNEI. The CDR3 DNA reads TGTGCCAGCAGCCTGGACAGACCTGAAGCTTTCTTT. Protein product: CASSLDRPEAFF.

J is TRBJ2-6 and V is TRBV5-6, with D maybe TRBD1 (6 bases). Trimming left V 5 bases short and J 0 bases short, with 15 bases between. CDR3 size: 17 residues. The germline V gene encodes CDR1 SGHDT and CDR2 YYEEEE. The CDR3 is CASRSTGLSSGANVLTF. CDR3 coding DNA: TGTGCCAGCAGGAGTACAGGGCTTAGCTCTGGGGCCAACGTCCTGACTTTC.